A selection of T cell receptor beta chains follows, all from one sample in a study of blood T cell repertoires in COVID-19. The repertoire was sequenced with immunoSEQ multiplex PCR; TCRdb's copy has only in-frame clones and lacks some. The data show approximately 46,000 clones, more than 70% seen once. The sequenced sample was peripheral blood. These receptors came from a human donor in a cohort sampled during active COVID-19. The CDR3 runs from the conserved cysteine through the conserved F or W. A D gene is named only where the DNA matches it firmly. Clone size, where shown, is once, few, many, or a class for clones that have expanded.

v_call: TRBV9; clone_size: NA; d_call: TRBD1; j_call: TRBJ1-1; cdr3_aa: CASSRDRGRIRSRDSTEAFF; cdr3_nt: TGTGCCAGCAGCCGAGACAGGGGAAGGATTAGGAGTCGGGATAGCACTGAAGCTTTCTTT
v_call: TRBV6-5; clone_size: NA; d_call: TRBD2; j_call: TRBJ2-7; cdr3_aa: CASSYPSGGVYEQYF; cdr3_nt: TGTGCCAGCAGTTACCCTAGCGGGGGGGTCTACGAGCAGTACTTC
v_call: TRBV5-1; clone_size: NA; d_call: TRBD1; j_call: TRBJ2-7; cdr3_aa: CASSPTGGSYEQYF; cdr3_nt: TGCGCCAGCAGCCCGACAGGGGGGTCCTACGAGCAGTACTTC
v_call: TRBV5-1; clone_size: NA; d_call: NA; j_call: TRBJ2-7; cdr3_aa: CASSPPKAYEQYF; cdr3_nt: TGCGCCAGCAGCCCCCCTAAAGCGTACGAGCAGTACTTC
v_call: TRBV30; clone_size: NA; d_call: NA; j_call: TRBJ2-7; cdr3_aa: CAWSGQYEQYF; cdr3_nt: TGTGCCTGGAGTGGACAGTACGAGCAGTACTTC
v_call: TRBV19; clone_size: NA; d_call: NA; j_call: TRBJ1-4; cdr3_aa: CASSMGREGSYEKLFF; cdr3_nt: TGTGCCAGTAGTATGGGCCGGGAGGGATCTTACGAAAAACTGTTTTTT
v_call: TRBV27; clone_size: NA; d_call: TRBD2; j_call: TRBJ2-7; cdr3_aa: CASSLWGGDYEQYF; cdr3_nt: TGTGCCAGCAGTTTGTGGGGAGGGGACTACGAGCAGTACTTC
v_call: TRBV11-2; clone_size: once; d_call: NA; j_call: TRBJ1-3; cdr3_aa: CASSLGGGNTIYF; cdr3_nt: TGTGCCAGCAGCTTAGGAGGAGGAAACACCATATATTTT
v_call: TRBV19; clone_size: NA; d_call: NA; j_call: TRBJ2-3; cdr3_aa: CASRNPGTDTQYF; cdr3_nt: TGTGCCAGTAGAAACCCGGGCACAGATACGCAGTATTTT
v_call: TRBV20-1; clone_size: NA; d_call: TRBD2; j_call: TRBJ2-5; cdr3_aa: CSASLSREGPQYF; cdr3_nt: TGCAGTGCTAGTCTCTCGCGGGAGGGCCCCCAGTACTTC
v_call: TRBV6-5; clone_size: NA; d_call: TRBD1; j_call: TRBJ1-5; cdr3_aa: CASTGGLSNQPQHF; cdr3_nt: TGTGCCAGCACAGGGGGCCTGAGCAATCAGCCCCAGCATTTT
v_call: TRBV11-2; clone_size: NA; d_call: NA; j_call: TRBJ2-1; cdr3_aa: CASSLATGYNEQFF; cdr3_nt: TGTGCCAGCAGCTTAGCTACGGGGTACAATGAGCAGTTCTTC
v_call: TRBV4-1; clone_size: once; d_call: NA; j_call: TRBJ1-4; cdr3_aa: CASSARLATNEKLFF; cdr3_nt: TGCGCCAGCAGCGCGAGACTTGCAACTAATGAAAAACTGTTTTTT
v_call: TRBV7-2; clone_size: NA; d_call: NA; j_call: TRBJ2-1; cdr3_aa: CASSSSGSNEQFF; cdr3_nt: TGTGCCAGCAGCTCAAGCGGCAGTAATGAGCAGTTCTTC
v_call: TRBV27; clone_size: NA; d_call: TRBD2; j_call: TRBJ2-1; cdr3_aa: CASSLGLAGLYEQFF; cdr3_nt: TGTGCCAGCAGCCTCGGACTAGCGGGGCTGTATGAGCAGTTCTTC
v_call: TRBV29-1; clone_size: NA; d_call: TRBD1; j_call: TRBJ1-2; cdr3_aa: CSVKTGGRGYTF; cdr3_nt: TGCAGTGTTAAGACAGGGGGACGTGGCTACACCTTC